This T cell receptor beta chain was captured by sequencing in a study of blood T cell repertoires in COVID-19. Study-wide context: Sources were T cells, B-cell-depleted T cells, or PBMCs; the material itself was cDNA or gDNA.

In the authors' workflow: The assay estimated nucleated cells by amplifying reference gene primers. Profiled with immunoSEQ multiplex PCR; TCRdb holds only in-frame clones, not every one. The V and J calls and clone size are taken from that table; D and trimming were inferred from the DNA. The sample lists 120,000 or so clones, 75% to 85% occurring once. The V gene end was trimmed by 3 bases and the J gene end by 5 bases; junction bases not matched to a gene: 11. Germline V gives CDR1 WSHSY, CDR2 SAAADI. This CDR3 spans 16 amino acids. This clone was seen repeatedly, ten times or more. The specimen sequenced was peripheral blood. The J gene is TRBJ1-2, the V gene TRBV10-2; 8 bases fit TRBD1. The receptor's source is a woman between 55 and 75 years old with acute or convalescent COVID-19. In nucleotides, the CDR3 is TGCGCCAGCAGTGATTCCCAGGGGGCGACGGGATATGGCTACACCTTC. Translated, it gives CASSDSQGATGYGYTF.